This passage covers 31 T cell receptor beta chains from one sample sequenced in a study of shared clonotypes between healthy human individuals. Assay used: immunoSEQ multiplex PCR; TCRdb lists only in-frame clones, some missing. The sample has 2 million or so clones, 85% to 95% seen once. Sequences were obtained from naive CD4+ T cells sorted from blood. As to subset: CD45RA+ positively selected. The receptors were sampled from a man between 18 and 29 years old in good health.

This chain connects TRBV19 to TRBJ1-2; D is possibly TRBD1 (6 bases). Germline V gene lookup returns CDR1 LNHDA and CDR2 SQIVND (reference sequence). The CDR3 consists of 15 residues. Trimming took 4 bases from V and 4 from J, leaving 16 bases between them. The CDR3 DNA follows: TGTGCCAGTAGTAGTCCCCTTGGGGGGCCCTATGGCTACACCTTC. As protein: CASSSPLGGPYGYTF.

This chain connects TRBV19 to TRBJ2-3, with TRBD2 matching 9 bases. Trimming took 3 bases from V and 8 from J; bases not matched to a gene: 12. Looked up from germline, CDR1 is LNHDA and CDR2 is SQIVND (reference sequence). This CDR3 is built from 16 residues. Written as DNA, the CDR3 is TGTGCCAGTAGTATGGGTGCGGGAGGGATTGGCGCTACGCAGTATTTT. Amino acid sequence: CASSMGAGGIGATQYF. Using reference TRBV19 and TRBJ2-3 for the parts outside the CDR3, the full variable domain is DGGITQSPKYLFRKEGQNVTLSCEQNLNHDAMYWYRQDPGQGLRLIYYSQIVNDFQKGDIAEGYSVSREKKESFPLTVTSAQKNPTAFYLCASSMGAGGIGATQYFGPGTRLTVL.

Note on this clone: Germline and junction disagree at one end, which may indicate a read error. This rearrangement joins TRBV10-2 to TRBJ1-3; D call uncertain. CDR3 length equals 14 residues. Germline V gives CDR1 WSHSY, CDR2 SAAADI. CDR3 nucleotide sequence: TGCGCCAGCAGTGGGACGGTCGCTGGTAACACCATATATTTT. Protein product: CASSGTVAGNTIYF.

The V call is TRBV29-1, the J call TRBJ2-7; D possibly corresponds to TRBD2 (5 bases). This CDR3 comprises 12 residues. V was pared by 5 bases and J by 0 bases, with 8 bases between. The germline gives CDR1 SQVTM, CDR2 ANQGSEA. Here the CDR3 DNA reads TGCAGCGTTAAAGCGGTCTCCTACGAGCAGTACTTC. Encoded protein: CSVKAVSYEQYF.

The J gene is TRBJ1-5, the V gene TRBV6-6, with a weak D call TRBD1 (6 bases). This CDR3 spans 16 amino acids. V lost 2 bases and J 7 bases, leaving 18 bases between the germline ends. Germline CDR1 reads MNHNY; CDR2 reads SVGAGI (reference sequence). The CDR3 coding sequence is TGTGCCAGCAGTTACCCGGACAGTCCGAGAAACCAGCCCCAGCATTTT. Encoded protein: CASSYPDSPRNQPQHF.

This clone was detected only once. The gene calls are TRBV11-2 and TRBJ2-3, with unresolved D. The germline CDR1 and CDR2 sequences are SGHAT and FQNNGV. Between the trimmed V and J ends, which lost 3 bases and 6 bases, there was a span of 10 bases. The CDR3 extends over 13 amino acids. The CDR3, as DNA: TGTGCCAGCAGCTTGGACCCTTTGGATACGCAGTATTTT. Its protein product is CASSLDPLDTQYF.

This rearrangement joins TRBV2 to TRBJ2-7; D call uncertain. CDR1 is SNHLY, CDR2 FYNNEI, per germline. This CDR3 has 14 residues. The ends were cut back, 0 bases at V and 1 base at J, with 7 bases in the middle. CDR3 sequence reads: CASSEALKSYEQYF. The CDR3 DNA is TGTGCCAGCAGTGAAGCGCTAAAATCCTACGAGCAGTACTTC.

This clone showed up just once. This sequence joins TRBV6-5 and TRBJ2-7, with D possibly being TRBD2 (5 bases). Germline-derived CDR1 and CDR2 are MNHEY and SVGAGI. This CDR3 spans 14 amino acids. Trimming stripped 6 bases from V and 0 bases from J, with 12 bases between. As DNA, the CDR3 is TGTGCCAGCAGAACGGACGGGATCTCCTACGAGCAGTACTTC. This encodes CASRTDGISYEQYF.

The V call is TRBV6-5, the J call TRBJ2-7; 9 nucleotides align to TRBD1. This CDR3 spans 15 amino acids. Per the germline V gene, CDR1 is MNHEY and CDR2 is SVGAGI. V was pared by 4 bases and J by 2 bases, with 6 bases of the junction left unmatched. The CDR3 reads CASSSMGQGPYEQYF. CDR3 in DNA: TGTGCCAGCAGTTCCATGGGACAGGGTCCCTACGAGCAGTACTTC.

With respect to this clone: Other nucleotide sequences in the sample specify the same CDR3. V gene TRBV5-1 combines with J gene TRBJ2-5; D gene ambiguous. V was clipped by 2 bases and J by 5 bases, with 4 bases between them. CDR3 length equals 11 residues. Germline CDR1 is SGHRS and CDR2 is YFSETQ. The CDR3 spells CASSLMETQYF. CDR3 DNA sequence: TGCGCCAGCAGCTTAATGGAGACCCAGTACTTC.

The rearrangement joins TRBV7-6 to TRBJ2-2; 10 bases line up with TRBD2. The CDR3 consists of 15 residues. CDR1 and CDR2 (germline): SGHVS, FNYEAQ. V was clipped by 4 bases and J by 1 base; unmatched bases: 0. CDR3 sequence reads: CASSSSGGNTGELFF. In DNA, the CDR3 is TGTGCCAGCAGCTCTAGCGGGGGGAACACCGGGGAGCTGTTTTTT. Using reference TRBV7-6 and TRBJ2-2 for the parts outside the CDR3, the full variable domain is GAGVSQSPRYKVTKRGQDVALRCDPISGHVSLYWYRQALGQGPEFLTYFNYEAQQDKSGLPNDRFSAERPEGSISTLTIQRTEQRDSAMYRCASSSSGGNTGELFFGEGSRLTVL.

The rearrangement uses TRBV27 and TRBJ2-1; TRBD2 agrees at 11 bases. The CDR3 runs to 18 residues. Looked up from germline, CDR1 is MNHEY and CDR2 is SMNVEV (reference sequence). With V trimmed by 5 bases and J by 7 bases, 16 bases remained unmatched. The CDR3 reads CASSPTSGTVPQTNEQFF. In nucleotides, the CDR3 is TGTGCCAGCAGTCCGACTAGCGGGACGGTCCCCCAGACAAATGAGCAGTTCTTC.

This chain joins TRBV30 and TRBJ2-1, with TRBD1 matching 8 bases. J gave up 6 bases and V 5 bases, and 9 bases lay outside the gene matches. CDR3 size: 14 residues. CDR1 is GTSNPN and CDR2 is SVGIG in the germline V gene (reference sequence). The CDR3 spells CAWGQGASPNEQFF. CDR3 coding DNA: TGTGCCTGGGGTCAGGGGGCTTCCCCCAATGAGCAGTTCTTC.

The V gene is TRBV18, the J gene TRBJ1-1, with TRBD1 matching over 9 bases. The CDR3 is 15 amino acids. Germline CDR1 KGHSH, CDR2 LQKENI. V lost 6 bases and J lost 6; bases outside the gene matches: 11. The DNA for the CDR3 is TGTGCCAGCTCCCAAACCACAGGGGGCGCAGCTGAAGCTTTCTTT. Protein product: CASSQTTGGAAEAFF.

V and J are TRBV29-1 and TRBJ2-7; D is possibly TRBD1 or TRBD2 (6 bases each). This CDR3 is built from 11 residues. With 6 bases removed from V and 5 bases from J, the gap between germline ends came to 11 bases. CDR1 and CDR2 from the germline V gene are SQVTM and ANQGSEA. The CDR3 DNA sequence: TGCAGCGTCGGGGGCCCAGACGAGCAGTACTTC. Amino acid sequence: CSVGGPDEQYF.

The chain couples TRBV9 to TRBJ2-1, with D uncertain. The V gene's germline CDR1 is SGDLS and CDR2 YYNGEE. Trimming stripped 0 bases from V and 5 bases from J, with 12 bases between. This CDR3 comprises 15 residues. CDR3 DNA sequence: TGTGCCAGCAGCGTAGAAGAGAATAGGGACAATGAGCAGTTCTTC. The encoded protein is CASSVEENRDNEQFF.

CDR3 residues: CASSPFIAGGSYNEQFF. For the CDR3, the DNA is TGTGCCAGCTCACCCTTTATAGCGGGGGGCTCCTACAATGAGCAGTTCTTC. This chain links TRBV18 with TRBJ2-1, with 10 positions matching TRBD2. The CDR3 totals 17 residues. Per germline, CDR1 KGHSH and CDR2 LQKENI. Trimming at V came to 3 bases and at J to 0 bases, leaving 5 bases not matched to a gene.

The rearrangement joins TRBV6-1 to TRBJ2-3; 7 bases line up with TRBD2. The CDR3 extends over 13 amino acids. J was trimmed by 6 bases and V by 4 bases; bases with no gene match: 4. Germline V CDR1 and CDR2: MNHNS, SASEGT. The CDR3 bases are TGTGCCAGCAGTGGACTAGCAAGGGATACGCAGTATTTT. Its translation is CASSGLARDTQYF.

The CDR3 sequence: CASSFNQDEQYF. In nucleotides, the CDR3 is TGTGCCAGCAGTTTTAACCAGGACGAGCAGTACTTC. The chain joins TRBV5-5 to TRBJ2-7; no clear D gene. V shed 5 bases and J shed 5 bases, with 11 bases lying between them. Germline-derived CDR1 and CDR2 are SGHKS and YYEKEE (reference sequence). This CDR3 is 12 amino acids long.

The chain uses TRBV5-1 and TRBJ1-5; no clear D. CDR3 size: 13 residues. V was pared by 5 bases and J by 3 bases, with 9 bases between. CDR1 is SGHRS and CDR2 is YFSETQ in the germline V gene. Here the CDR3 DNA reads TGCGCCAGCAGAGAGGGCATCAATCAGCCCCAGCATTTT. Its protein product is CASREGINQPQHF.

The chain is built from TRBV6-1 and TRBJ2-1; D remains ambiguous. Germline lookup yields CDR1 MNHNS and CDR2 SASEGT. The CDR3 has 12 amino acids. V lost 1 base and J 13 bases, leaving 11 bases between the germline ends. The CDR3 region has the DNA TGTGCCAGCAGTGAAGAACCCCTGGCCCAGTTCTTC. It is translated as CASSEEPLAQFF.

The chain employs TRBV4-1 and TRBJ2-5; 13 bases agree with TRBD2. The CDR3 spans 18 residues. V gave up 0 bases and J gave up 2 bases; unmatched junction bases: 6. Germline CDR1 is MGHRA and CDR2 is YSYEKL. This CDR3 is CASSQELAGGPLQETQYF. For the CDR3, the DNA is TGCGCCAGCAGCCAAGAACTAGCGGGGGGGCCACTACAAGAGACCCAGTACTTC.

The chain joins TRBV9 to TRBJ2-3; D gene unclear. The CDR3 length is 17 residues. CDR1 and CDR2 (germline): SGDLS, YYNGEE. V lost 4 bases and J lost 2, with 20 bases in between. CDR3 DNA: TGTGCCAGCAGCCCTCAAGGTTCGGAAACCATCACAGATACGCAGTATTTT. Residues: CASSPQGSETITDTQYF. Full variable domain (remainder filled in from reference TRBV9 and TRBJ2-3): DSGVTQTPKHLITATGQRVTLRCSPRSGDLSVYWYQQSLDQGLQFLIQYYNGEERAKGNILERFSAQQFPDLHSELNLSSLELGDSALYFCASSPQGSETITDTQYFGPGTRLTVL.

The V and J genes are TRBV7-9 and TRBJ2-3; 8 bases are shared with TRBD2. The CDR3 is made up of 16 amino acids. From germline, CDR1 is SEHNR and CDR2 FQNEAQ (reference sequence). V lost 5 bases and J lost 0; bases outside the gene matches: 7. The CDR3 here is CASSRTSPSSTDTQYF. The CDR3 bases are TGTGCCAGCAGCAGGACTAGCCCTTCTAGCACAGATACGCAGTATTTT.

This rearrangement joins TRBV19 to TRBJ1-5; D is unclear. Trimming cost V 2 bases and J 0 bases, with 8 bases left between them. Per the germline V gene, CDR1 is LNHDA and CDR2 is SQIVND (reference sequence). The CDR3 loop spans 15 amino acids. In nucleotides, the CDR3 is TGTGCCAGTAGTATACGCCAGCTTAGCAATCAGCCCCAGCATTTT. Translating gives CASSIRQLSNQPQHF. Supplemented by reference TRBV19 and TRBJ1-5, the full variable domain reads DGGITQSPKYLFRKEGQNVTLSCEQNLNHDAMYWYRQDPGQGLRLIYYSQIVNDFQKGDIAEGYSVSREKKESFPLTVTSAQKNPTAFYLCASSIRQLSNQPQHFGDGTRLSIL.

In the case of this clone: The same CDR3 arises from other DNA sequences in this sample as well. The chain links TRBV5-4 to TRBJ1-5; D not certain. CDR1 and CDR2 from the germline V gene are SGHNT and YYREEE (reference sequence). The CDR3 spans 13 residues. V lost 0 bases, J lost 4 bases, and 5 bases lay in between. The CDR3 nucleotides read TGTGCCAGCAGCTTGGACCGAAATCAGCCCCAGCATTTT. Translating gives CASSLDRNQPQHF. The whole variable domain, remainder taken from reference TRBV5-4 and TRBJ1-5, is ETGVTQSPTHLIKTRGQQVTLRCSSQSGHNTVSWYQQALGQGPQFIFQYYREEENGRGNFPPRFSGLQFPNYSSELNVNALELDDSALYLCASSLDRNQPQHFGDGTRLSIL.

The chain uses TRBV7-9 and TRBJ2-3; the D gene could be TRBD1 or TRBD2 (5 bases each). The CDR3 loop spans 16 amino acids. Germline lookup yields CDR1 SEHNR and CDR2 FQNEAQ (reference sequence). The V end lost 1 base, the J end lost 5 bases, and 16 bases lay between the germline ends. The CDR3 spells CASSLGSGLGGDTQYF. CDR3 coding DNA: TGTGCCAGCAGCTTAGGATCAGGGTTAGGAGGAGATACGCAGTATTTT.

The J gene is TRBJ1-2, the V gene TRBV29-1; 8 bases fit TRBD1. The CDR3 spans 12 residues. Per germline, CDR1 SQVTM and CDR2 ANQGSEA. Trimming took 5 bases from V and 4 from J; bases not matched to a gene: 3. As DNA, the CDR3 is TGCAGCGTTCCAGGGGGCGGCTATGGCTACACCTTC. It yields the protein CSVPGGGYGYTF.

The chain combines TRBV7-2 with TRBJ2-3; D unresolved. This CDR3 region has 15 residues. V was trimmed by 3 bases and J by 0 bases, leaving 10 bases between them. Germline V CDR1 and CDR2: SGHTA, FQGNSA. CDR3 bases: TGTGCCAGCAGCTTCGGCGCGGAAAGCACAGATACGCAGTATTTT. Encoded protein: CASSFGAESTDTQYF.

The rearrangement joins TRBV28 to TRBJ1-2; D remains unclear. From germline, CDR1 is MDHEN and CDR2 SYDVKM. V lost 6 bases, J lost 5 bases, and 13 bases lay in between. The CDR3 consists of 13 residues. CDR3 in DNA: TGTGCCAGCAGCACCGATTTTCTTTATGGCTACACCTTC. Translated: CASSTDFLYGYTF.

The CDR3 nucleotides are TGTGCCAGCAGTGAAGGAGAGGACGCCCTCTCCTACAATGAGCAGTTCTTC. Its translation is CASSEGEDALSYNEQFF. This chain joins TRBV2 and TRBJ2-1, with no clear D. Germline CDR1 SNHLY, CDR2 FYNNEI. The CDR3 length is 17 residues. Trimming shortened V by 1 base and J by 0 bases, and 13 bases separated the two germline ends.